A single sample gave rise to the 27 T cell receptor beta chains below, sequenced in a study of T cells in Graves' hyperthyroidism and ophthalmopathy. The source material, RNA transcripts, was used to amplify TCR beta CDR3 regions. Carried out on the TCR CDR3, a first-round RT-PCR used the HTBI primer set. MiXCR, run by TCRdb on the multiplex PCR reads, gives a single entry per CDR3 protein. The table records 300,000 to 450,000 distinct CDR3 sequences, approximately 15% of them present only once. Sequenced input: blood. These receptors originate from a woman aged 25 to 39 with Graves' ophthalmopathy.

The table lists this clonotype with many counts. The genes are TRBV11-2 and TRBJ2-7; D assignment may be TRBD1 or TRBD2 (5 bases each). The CDR3 contains 12 residues. V lost 8 bases and J lost 4, with 12 bases in between. CDR1 is SGHAT, CDR2 FQNNGV, per germline. The CDR3 sequence is CASSLGEYEQYF. The CDR3 DNA reads as TGTGCCAGCTCTTTGGGGGAATACGAGCAGTACTTC.

This clonotype was counted at least ten times. The chain employs TRBV20-1 and TRBJ1-1; 8 bases map to TRBD1. Germline CDR1 reads DFQATT; CDR2 reads SNEGSKA (reference sequence). This CDR3 region has 10 residues. The CDR3, as DNA: TGCAGGCAAGGGACAGGCGGAGCTTTCTTT. This codes for CRQGTGGAFF.

The V and J genes are TRBV19 and TRBJ1-4; D not certain. From germline, CDR1 is LNHDA and CDR2 SQIVND (reference sequence). There are 15 residues in the CDR3. Deletions cut 0 bases from V and 10 bases from J, with 15 bases between. CDR3 residues: CASSIEPGRSSKLFF. In DNA form, the CDR3 reads TGTGCCAGTAGTATAGAACCGGGCCGGTCTTCAAAACTGTTTTTT.

CDR3 coding DNA: TGTGCCAGCAGCGTAGATGGCAGGGCCCCCTATGGCTACACCTTC. This translates into CASSVDGRAPYGYTF. The chain has TRBV9 and TRBJ1-2; D might be TRBD1 (5 bases). Deletions cut 0 bases from V and 4 bases from J, with 13 bases between. Germline V CDR1 and CDR2: SGDLS, YYNGEE. The CDR3 is 15 amino acids.

This clonotype has a count of ten or more. J is TRBJ2-1 and V is TRBV27; TRBD2 matches 15 bases. The germline CDR1 and CDR2 sequences are MNHEY and SMNVEV (reference sequence). The CDR3 has 17 residues. The trim removed 5 bases at V and 7 bases at J, leaving 9 bases unmatched. CDR3 DNA sequence: TGTGCCAGCAGTCCCCGGACTAGCGGGGGGGCAGGGAATGAGCAGTTCTTC. As protein: CASSPRTSGGAGNEQFF.

There are a few counts of this clonotype. This sequence may be a read error, since a much larger clone differs from it by one base. As the CDR3 is not closed by the conserved phenylalanine or tryptophan, this likely results from a read error. V is TRBV20-1 and J is TRBJ2-2; TRBD1 agrees at 8 bases. Per germline, CDR1 DFQATT and CDR2 SNEGSKA (reference sequence). J gave up 1 base and V 1 base, and 8 bases lay outside the gene matches. The CDR3 length is 17 residues. The CDR3 nucleotides are TGCAGTGCTAGAGTGCCTACCGGGACAGGGAACACCGGGGAGCTGTTTTCT. Protein product: CSARVPTGTGNTGELFS.

Notes on this clonotype: Being one base from a much bigger clone, this may be a read error. The chain employs TRBV27 and TRBJ2-2; D gene unclear. The V gene lost 6 bases and the J gene lost 6 bases, with 14 bases spanning the gap. CDR1 is MNHEY and CDR2 is SMNVEV in the germline V gene (reference sequence). This CDR3 has 14 residues. CDR3 bases: TGTGCCAGCAGCTTTGGCGTGGTGGCCGGGGAGCTGTTTTTT. Translating gives CASSFGVVAGELFF.

This clonotype was seen a handful of times. The rearrangement joins TRBV10-1 to TRBJ2-1; D not certain. V was shortened by 5 bases and J by 10 bases, with 12 bases between the two germline ends. The CDR3 covers 12 residues. CDR1 is WNHNN and CDR2 is SYGVQD in the germline V gene (reference sequence). The CDR3, as DNA: TGCGCCAGCAGTCCATCCATCGGCGAGCAGTTCTTC. Protein: CASSPSIGEQFF.

This clonotype turned up a few times. The chain has TRBV18 and TRBJ1-1; unclear D gene. Germline assignment: CDR1 KGHSH and CDR2 LQKENI. The CDR3 has 16 residues. Trimming removed 0 bases from V and 3 bases from J, with 14 bases in between. This chain's CDR3 is CASSPPYPVVDTEAFF. CDR3 bases: TGTGCCAGCTCACCACCTTATCCCGTGGTGGACACTGAAGCTTTCTTT.

This clonotype appeared a few times. The chain has TRBV12-5 and TRBJ1-2; D possibly corresponds to TRBD1 (5 bases). Between the trimmed V and J ends, which lost 1 base and 6 bases, there was a span of 15 bases. This CDR3 is built from 15 residues. Germline V gene data show CDR1 as LGHNT and CDR2 as FRNRAP. Here the CDR3 reads CASGLAPRAGNGYTF. The CDR3 region has the DNA TGTGCTAGTGGTTTGGCCCCCCGGGCAGGGAATGGCTACACCTTC.

This clonotype has at least ten counts. The rearrangement links TRBV7-2 to TRBJ2-7; 7 bases align to TRBD1. The V gene's germline CDR1 is SGHTA and CDR2 FQGNSA. This CDR3 is 17 amino acids long. With 5 bases clipped from V and 3 bases from J, the junction kept 16 bases outside the gene matches. The CDR3 sequence: CASSQISGGPTHYEQYF. The DNA of the CDR3 is TGTGCCAGCAGCCAAATCTCAGGGGGTCCAACACACTACGAGCAGTACTTC.

This clonotype has ten or more counts. The chain combines TRBV12-3 or TRBV12-4 with TRBJ1-5; 7 bases line up with TRBD1. The CDR3 totals 15 residues. Trimming took 6 bases from V and 3 from J; bases not matched to a gene: 8. CDR3 coding DNA: TGTGCCAGCAGCCGAACCGACAGGGCCAATCAGCCCCAGCATTTT. This encodes CASSRTDRANQPQHF.

This clonotype has a count of ten or more. This rearrangement joins TRBV6-1 to TRBJ2-1; 8 positions match TRBD1. Per germline, CDR1 MNHNS and CDR2 SASEGT. V lost 9 bases, J lost 7 bases, and 38 bases stayed unmatched. The CDR3 sequence is 23 residues long. This chain's CDR3 is CASCRMPVTAEDRAPGLPNEQFF. The DNA for the CDR3 is TGTGCCAGTTGCAGGATGCCGGTTACGGCAGAGGACAGGGCTCCCGGACTCCCGAATGAGCAGTTCTTC.

This clonotype was counted between two and nine times. The chain is built from TRBV2 and TRBJ1-3; tentative D call: TRBD1 (5 bases). The V end lost 3 bases, the J end lost 0 bases, and 12 bases lay between the germline ends. Germline-derived CDR1 and CDR2 are SNHLY and FYNNEI. The CDR3 loop spans 16 amino acids. CDR3 protein: CASSERQGISGNTIYF. The CDR3 DNA reads TGTGCCAGCAGTGAGCGGCAGGGTATCTCTGGAAACACCATATATTTT. Full variable domain (outside the CDR3, taken from reference TRBV2 and TRBJ1-3): EPEVTQTPSHQVTQMGQEVILRCVPISNHLYFYWYRQILGQKVEFLVSFYNNEISEKSEIFDDQFSVERPDGSNFTLKIRSTKLEDSAMYFCASSERQGISGNTIYFGEGSWLTVV.

This clonotype was recorded many times. V is TRBV12-3 or TRBV12-4 and J is TRBJ2-7, with D perhaps TRBD1 (6 bases). CDR3 length: 12 amino acids. Deletions cut 6 bases from V and 3 bases from J, with 9 bases between. CDR3 residues: CASRTDSYEQYF. CDR3 nucleotides: TGTGCCAGCAGGACGGACAGCTACGAGCAGTACTTC.

This clonotype was counted many times. The V call is TRBV18, the J call TRBJ2-1; 11 positions agree with TRBD2. The germline V gene has CDR1 KGHSH and CDR2 LQKENI. Trimming cost V 1 base and J 7 bases; bases outside gene matches: 6. The CDR3 spans 16 residues. As DNA, the CDR3 is TGTGCCAGCTCACCACTCCCTAGCGGGGGGAGGAATGAGCAGTTCTTC. Its protein is CASSPLPSGGRNEQFF.

This clonotype has just a few counts. The V and J genes are TRBV4-1 and TRBJ2-7; D is uncertain. This CDR3 contains 14 residues. From germline, CDR1 is MGHRA and CDR2 YSYEKL. Trimming took off 0 bases at V and 7 bases at J, with 13 bases between the two ends. The CDR3 protein is CASSQEPAPREQYF. In DNA form, the CDR3 reads TGCGCCAGCAGCCAAGAACCGGCTCCTCGGGAGCAGTACTTC.

This clonotype was seen many times. The genes are TRBV20-1 and TRBJ2-2, with D maybe TRBD1 (6 bases). Trimming cost V 4 bases and J 5 bases, with 20 bases left between them. Germline CDR1 is DFQATT and CDR2 is SNEGSKA (reference sequence). The CDR3 runs to 16 residues. The CDR3 DNA reads TGCAGTGCTAAGAGATTGGACAGCGGTTGGACCGGGGAGCTGTTTTTT. Its translation: CSAKRLDSGWTGELFF.

This clonotype was seen many times. This chain joins TRBV7-2 and TRBJ2-1, with a possible D match to TRBD2 (5 bases). Germline loops: CDR1 SGHTA, CDR2 FQGNSA. V dropped 4 bases and J dropped 10 bases, with 14 bases sitting between them. This CDR3 comprises 13 residues. The CDR3 DNA sequence: TGTGCCAGCAGCTCCTCCGGCGGGCGGGAGCAGTTCTTC. Encoded protein: CASSSSGGREQFF.

This clonotype was seen at least ten times. The J gene is TRBJ2-7, the V gene TRBV12-3 or TRBV12-4; 12 bases are shared with TRBD2. The ends lost 6 bases at V and 2 bases at J; junction bases unmatched: 5. This CDR3 is built from 15 residues. CDR3: CASSSLAGGAYEQYF. In nucleotides, the CDR3 is TGTGCCAGCAGCTCACTAGCGGGGGGCGCCTACGAGCAGTACTTC.

V is TRBV7-6 and J is TRBJ2-2, with 7 bases fitting TRBD1. Germline V CDR1 and CDR2: SGHVS, FNYEAQ. The CDR3 totals 14 residues. V trimming: 6 bases; J trimming: 5 bases; junction bases outside the gene matches: 6. The chain's CDR3 is CASRLAQGTGELFF. The DNA of the CDR3 is TGTGCCAGCAGACTGGCACAGGGGACCGGGGAGCTGTTTTTT.

Ten or more counts support this clonotype. The CDR3 is CASSARDLEGEQFF. DNA for the CDR3: TGTGCCAGCAGCGCCCGGGACTTGGAGGGTGAGCAGTTCTTC. The chain is built from TRBV9 and TRBJ2-1; tentative D call: TRBD2 (6 bases). This CDR3 has 14 residues. The V gene's germline CDR1 is SGDLS and CDR2 YYNGEE. The V end lost 3 bases, the J end lost 9 bases, and 16 bases lay between the germline ends. Filled out from reference TRBV9 and TRBJ2-1, the complete variable domain reads DSGVTQTPKHLITATGQRVTLRCSPRSGDLSVYWYQQSLDQGLQFLIQYYNGEERAKGNILERFSAQQFPDLHSELNLSSLELGDSALYFCASSARDLEGEQFFGPGTRLTVL.

The table lists this clonotype with a few counts. V and J are TRBV12-3 or TRBV12-4 and TRBJ1-4, with D possibly being TRBD1 (5 bases). This CDR3 comprises 12 residues. The V end lost 5 bases, the J end lost 8 bases, and 9 bases lay between the germline ends. CDR3 protein: CASSPRAEKLFF. The DNA of the CDR3 is TGTGCCAGCAGTCCCAGGGCGGAAAAACTGTTTTTT.

The chain combines TRBV27 with TRBJ2-2; 7 nucleotides agree with TRBD1. Germline loops: CDR1 MNHEY, CDR2 SMNVEV (reference sequence). V shed 11 bases and J 7 bases; nucleotides not matched to a gene: 19. The CDR3 extends over 16 amino acids. This chain's CDR3 is CAGTTGTDWWGGELFF. CDR3 bases: TGTGCCGGCACCACAGGGACAGATTGGTGGGGCGGGGAGCTGTTTTTT.

This clonotype was counted only a few times. The V and J genes are TRBV5-1 and TRBJ2-1, with D possibly being TRBD1 (7 bases). V shed 3 bases and J shed 4 bases, with 14 bases lying between them. The length of the CDR3 is 15 residues. Germline loops: CDR1 SGHRS, CDR2 YFSETQ. CDR3 loop: CASSSEGASYNEQFF. For the CDR3, the DNA is TGCGCCAGCAGCTCGGAGGGGGCATCATACAATGAGCAGTTCTTC.

This clonotype was found many times. The chain recombines TRBV7-9 with TRBJ1-1, with TRBD1 as a possible D gene (6 bases). Per germline, CDR1 SEHNR and CDR2 FQNEAQ (reference sequence). V lost 6 bases and J 1 base, leaving 15 bases between the germline ends. This CDR3 region has 15 residues. CDR3 sequence: CASREYRDRNTEAFF. The DNA of the CDR3 is TGTGCCAGCAGGGAGTACAGGGACCGGAACACTGAAGCTTTCTTT.

This clonotype was counted once. The CDR3 region has the DNA TGTGCCAGCACGAGGACTAGCGGATACAATGAGCAGTTCTTC. Encoded protein: CASTRTSGYNEQFF. The chain combines TRBV28 with TRBJ2-1, with 10 bases identical to TRBD2. Trimming removed 7 bases from V and 4 bases from J; junction bases left unmatched: 4. Germline V gene data show CDR1 as MDHEN and CDR2 as SYDVKM. This CDR3 comprises 14 residues.